Below, 31 T cell receptor beta chains from the same sample are listed, as sequenced in a study of blood T cell repertoires in COVID-19. Profiled with immunoSEQ multiplex PCR; TCRdb holds only in-frame clones, not every one. The sample consists of 250,000 to 350,000 clones, 90% of them appearing once. The sequenced sample consisted of PBMCs or T cells enriched from blood (not recorded which). The receptors shown here come from a woman between 18 and 29 years old with acute COVID-19.

This clone was observed many times. The V and J genes are TRBV27 and TRBJ2-1; 9 nucleotides align to TRBD1. CDR1 and CDR2 from the germline V gene are MNHEY and SMNVEV (reference sequence). With 5 bases clipped from V and 8 bases from J, the junction kept 16 bases outside the gene matches. The CDR3 runs 17 residues. The CDR3 is CASSRPGQGLNKYEQFF. The CDR3 coding sequence is TGTGCCAGCAGTCGTCCGGGACAGGGTTTGAATAAGTATGAGCAGTTCTTC.

The CDR3 reads CASSSRAGGQYF. The CDR3 bases are TGTGCCAGCAGTTCCAGGGCCGGGGGGCAGTACTTC. V usage is TRBV12-3 or TRBV12-4 and J usage is TRBJ2-7, with a weak D call TRBD2 (6 bases). Trimming left V 4 bases short and J 9 bases short, with 13 bases between. The CDR3 covers 12 residues.

The genes are TRBV29-1 and TRBJ2-2; D unresolved. V lost 2 bases and J lost 7, with 11 bases in between. CDR1 and CDR2 from the germline V gene are SQVTM and ANQGSEA. This CDR3 comprises 13 residues. The CDR3 region has the DNA TGCAGCGTTGAAAGTAACAGCAACGGGGAGCTGTTTTTT. Its protein is CSVESNSNGELFF.

The genes are TRBV28 and TRBJ2-5; D not certain. The CDR3 covers 14 residues. CDR1 is MDHEN, CDR2 SYDVKM, per germline. Trimming pared 2 bases from V and 4 bases from J, leaving 11 bases between. The CDR3 reads CASSLISAGETQYF. The CDR3 DNA is TGTGCCAGCAGTTTAATCAGTGCAGGAGAGACCCAGTACTTC.

This rearrangement joins TRBV4-1 to TRBJ1-4; D call uncertain. V gave up 5 bases and J gave up 5 bases, with 15 bases separating them. Germline V gives CDR1 MGHRA, CDR2 YSYEKL. This CDR3 contains 15 residues. The CDR3 sequence is CASSEGDWINEKLFF. CDR3 bases: TGCGCCAGCAGCGAAGGAGACTGGATCAATGAAAAACTGTTTTTT.

V gene TRBV5-1 combines with J gene TRBJ1-2; TRBD1 aligns across 8 bases. V trimming: 4 bases; J trimming: 7 bases; junction bases outside the gene matches: 12. Per the germline V gene, CDR1 is SGHRS and CDR2 is YFSETQ. This CDR3 region has 15 residues. DNA of the CDR3: TGCGCCAGCAGCATAGGACAGGGAATTAATGGTGGCTACACCTTC. This translates into CASSIGQGINGGYTF. The full variable domain, completed using reference TRBV5-1 and TRBJ1-2, is KAGVTQTPRYLIKTRGQQVTLSCSPISGHRSVSWYQQTPGQGLQFLFEYFSETQRNKGNFPGRFSGRQFSNSRSEMNVSTLELGDSALYLCASSIGQGINGGYTFGSGTRLTVV.

This sequence joins TRBV6-5 and TRBJ1-2, with 11 bases matching TRBD1. Germline CDR1 MNHEY, CDR2 SVGAGI. V shed 8 bases, J shed 1 base, and the junction held 3 bases outside the gene matches. The CDR3 sequence is 14 residues long. The CDR3 is CASGQGAFNYGYTF. The CDR3 DNA reads as TGTGCCAGCGGACAGGGGGCATTTAACTATGGCTACACCTTC.

The chain recombines TRBV6-1 with TRBJ1-2; D gene uncertain. The V gene lost 0 bases and the J gene lost 8 bases, with 16 bases spanning the gap. Germline CDR1 MNHNS, CDR2 SASEGT. This CDR3 has 15 amino acids. Here the CDR3 reads CASSEAFDSRRGYTF. The CDR3 DNA follows: TGTGCCAGCAGTGAAGCTTTCGACTCACGGAGAGGCTACACCTTC.

This clone was counted once. This sequence joins TRBV9 and TRBJ2-1; TRBD2 matches at 8 bases. Trimming removed 3 bases from V and 5 bases from J; junction bases left unmatched: 10. Germline assignment: CDR1 SGDLS and CDR2 YYNGEE. CDR3 length: 16 amino acids. The CDR3 DNA reads TGTGCCAGCAGCGCCCATATCGGGACTAGTAACAATGAGCAGTTCTTC. This translates into CASSAHIGTSNNEQFF. Combining the CDR3 with reference TRBV9 and TRBJ2-1 gives the whole variable domain DSGVTQTPKHLITATGQRVTLRCSPRSGDLSVYWYQQSLDQGLQFLIQYYNGEERAKGNILERFSAQQFPDLHSELNLSSLELGDSALYFCASSAHIGTSNNEQFFGPGTRLTVL.

This chain uses TRBV25-1 with TRBJ1-1; no reliable D call. The germline V gene has CDR1 MGHDK and CDR2 SYGVNS. Trimming left V 2 bases short and J 6 bases short, with 10 bases between. This CDR3 has 13 residues. The CDR3 region is CASSEREGAEAFF. Here the CDR3 DNA reads TGTGCCAGCAGTGAACGGGAGGGTGCTGAAGCTTTCTTT.

The chain employs TRBV19 and TRBJ1-5, with 10 bases identical to TRBD1. The CDR3 consists of 17 residues. Unmatched junction bases numbered 17, after V lost 4 bases and J lost 11 bases. From germline, CDR1 is LNHDA and CDR2 SQIVND (reference sequence). The CDR3 DNA reads as TGTGCCAGTAGTAAAGGGGCCGGGACAGGGGCCGTAGTATCCCAGCATTTT. It is translated as CASSKGAGTGAVVSQHF.

This clone was detected only a few times. This chain connects TRBV9 to TRBJ1-1, with no clear D. Trimming took off 0 bases at V and 1 base at J, with 4 bases between the two ends. CDR3 length: 13 residues. Germline CDR1 reads SGDLS; CDR2 reads YYNGEE. DNA of the CDR3: TGTGCCAGCAGCGTAGGGCCGAACACTGAAGCTTTCTTT. Its translation is CASSVGPNTEAFF.

V usage is TRBV12-5 and J usage is TRBJ2-1, with 11 positions matching TRBD2. Trimming took 1 base from V and 5 from J; bases not matched to a gene: 1. CDR1 and CDR2 from the germline V gene are LGHNT and FRNRAP. The CDR3 extends over 15 amino acids. The CDR3 region is CASGLATSGNNEQFF. For the CDR3, the DNA is TGTGCTAGTGGTTTGGCGACTAGCGGGAACAATGAGCAGTTCTTC.

The chain uses TRBV6-4 and TRBJ1-2; D might be TRBD1 (5 bases). The CDR3 spans 13 residues. With 0 bases removed from V and 8 bases from J, the gap between germline ends came to 10 bases. Germline V lookup: CDR1 MRHNA, CDR2 SNTAGT. CDR3 in amino acids: CASSDSAGYGYTF. Here the CDR3 DNA reads TGTGCCAGCAGTGACTCGGCAGGGTACGGCTACACCTTC.

The chain recombines TRBV5-1 with TRBJ1-4; D remains ambiguous. Per germline, CDR1 SGHRS and CDR2 YFSETQ. This CDR3 has 14 residues. Trimming stripped 2 bases from V and 8 bases from J, with 13 bases between. The CDR3 protein is CASSFRSGGEKLFF. CDR3 DNA sequence: TGCGCCAGCAGCTTCCGAAGCGGAGGGGAAAAACTGTTTTTT. Full variable domain (outside the CDR3, taken from reference TRBV5-1 and TRBJ1-4): KAGVTQTPRYLIKTRGQQVTLSCSPISGHRSVSWYQQTPGQGLQFLFEYFSETQRNKGNFPGRFSGRQFSNSRSEMNVSTLELGDSALYLCASSFRSGGEKLFFGSGTQLSVL.

The V call is TRBV27, the J call TRBJ1-5; 7 positions match TRBD1. Trimming removed 5 bases from V and 1 base from J; junction bases left unmatched: 2. Germline lookup yields CDR1 MNHEY and CDR2 SMNVEV (reference sequence). This CDR3 comprises 14 residues. The CDR3 sequence: CASSRDRSNQPQHF. CDR3 bases: TGTGCCAGCAGTAGGGACAGAAGCAATCAGCCCCAGCATTTT.

This chain joins TRBV20-1 and TRBJ2-5, with 9 bases identical to TRBD2. The CDR3 spans 15 residues. Germline CDR1 DFQATT, CDR2 SNEGSKA (reference sequence). J lost 0 bases, V lost 3 bases, and 5 bases had no gene match. CDR3 loop: CSASAGGIDQETQYF. The CDR3 DNA reads as TGCAGTGCTAGTGCGGGAGGGATCGACCAAGAGACCCAGTACTTC.

The chain has TRBV11-3 and TRBJ2-1; D may be TRBD1 (6 bases). The V gene lost 1 base and the J gene lost 5 bases, with 6 bases spanning the gap. The CDR3 is made up of 13 amino acids. CDR1 and CDR2 (germline): SGHNT, YENEEA. This CDR3 is CASSLAGDNEQFF. DNA for the CDR3: TGTGCCAGCAGCTTAGCAGGGGACAATGAGCAGTTCTTC.

CDR3 sequence (DNA): TGTGCCAGCAGTTTCGGGGATTCTACCTACGAGCAGTACTTC. Translated, it gives CASSFGDSTYEQYF. The chain has TRBV28 and TRBJ2-7; D perhaps matches TRBD2 (5 bases). The CDR3 has 14 residues. Germline V gene data show CDR1 as MDHEN and CDR2 as SYDVKM. Trimming took 3 bases from V and 2 from J, leaving 11 bases between them.

The chain has TRBV29-1 and TRBJ1-5; no firm D call. CDR3 length: 12 amino acids. Germline CDR1 and CDR2: SQVTM and ANQGSEA. V was shortened by 4 bases and J by 1 base, with 5 bases between the two germline ends. DNA of the CDR3: TGCAGCGTTGGCGAGAGCAATCAGCCCCAGCATTTT. Amino acids: CSVGESNQPQHF.

The chain employs TRBV12-5 and TRBJ1-2, with 9 bases identical to TRBD1. Germline CDR1 reads LGHNT; CDR2 reads FRNRAP. The V segment lost 4 bases and the J segment 4 bases; nucleotides outside the gene matches: 7. This CDR3 is 15 amino acids long. For the CDR3, the DNA is TGTGCTAGTGGTTCGGGGACAGGGATTTCCTATGGCTACACCTTC. Encoded protein: CASGSGTGISYGYTF.

The CDR3 spells CASSPPRKGKGNTIYF. The CDR3 nucleotides read TGTGCCAGCAGCCCCCCTAGAAAGGGGAAAGGAAACACCATATATTTT. The V call is TRBV3-1 (or the pseudogene TRBV3-2), the J call TRBJ1-3; D is possibly TRBD1 (5 bases). Trimming pared 4 bases from V and 4 bases from J, leaving 17 bases between. CDR3 length equals 16 residues. Germline V lookup: CDR1 LGHDT, CDR2 YNNKEL (reference sequence).

The genes are TRBV11-2 and TRBJ2-7; D might be TRBD2 (6 bases). The CDR3 has 13 residues. Germline V gene data show CDR1 as SGHAT and CDR2 as FQNNGV. The V end lost 3 bases, the J end lost 2 bases, and 8 bases lay between the germline ends. CDR3 coding DNA: TGTGCCAGCAGCTTGACTAGTACCTACGAGCAGTACTTC. Translating it yields CASSLTSTYEQYF.

The V and J genes are TRBV25-1 and TRBJ1-1, with D maybe TRBD1 (5 bases). V lost 5 bases, J lost 5 bases, and 9 bases lay in between. Per the germline V gene, CDR1 is MGHDK and CDR2 is SYGVNS. The CDR3 consists of 12 residues. The CDR3: CASSWGGTEAFF. The CDR3 coding sequence is TGTGCCAGCAGTTGGGGGGGAACTGAAGCTTTCTTT.

The chain employs TRBV27 and TRBJ1-2; 10 nucleotides match TRBD1. V lost 6 bases, J lost 4 bases, and 5 bases stayed unmatched. The length of the CDR3 is 14 residues. The germline gives CDR1 MNHEY, CDR2 SMNVEV (reference sequence). CDR3 sequence: CASRGTGAGYGYTF. The DNA of the CDR3 is TGTGCCAGCAGGGGGACAGGGGCAGGCTATGGCTACACCTTC.

This clone has a handful of counts. In DNA, the CDR3 is TGTGCCAGCAGTTTAATCTACAGTCTTAATGAAAAACTGTTTTTT. This codes for CASSLIYSLNEKLFF. This chain connects TRBV27 to TRBJ1-4; D is uncertain. The CDR3 has 15 residues. V dropped 2 bases and J dropped 4 bases, with 11 bases sitting between them. CDR1 is MNHEY, CDR2 SMNVEV, per germline (reference sequence).

V gene TRBV7-9 combines with J gene TRBJ1-1; 8 nucleotides agree with TRBD1. This CDR3 has 15 amino acids. J was trimmed by 1 base and V by 5 bases; bases with no gene match: 6. CDR1 and CDR2 from the germline V gene are SEHNR and FQNEAQ (reference sequence). CDR3 in DNA: TGTGCCAGCAGCATGACAGGGGAGGGGAACACTGAAGCTTTCTTT. This gives the protein CASSMTGEGNTEAFF.

The chain links TRBV27 to TRBJ2-3; TRBD2 is a possible D gene (5 bases). The CDR3 is 16 residues long. The germline CDR1 and CDR2 sequences are MNHEY and SMNVEV (reference sequence). Trimming left V 3 bases short and J 3 bases short, with 16 bases between. The chain's CDR3 is CASSLPGPGRTDTQYF. The CDR3 DNA is TGTGCCAGCAGTTTGCCCGGACCGGGGAGAACAGATACGCAGTATTTT.

V and J are TRBV9 and TRBJ2-4; 7 bases fit TRBD2. The CDR3 contains 16 residues. Germline V lookup: CDR1 SGDLS, CDR2 YYNGEE. The V gene end was trimmed by 0 bases and the J gene end by 0 bases; junction bases not matched to a gene: 3. CDR3 coding DNA: TGTGCCAGCAGCGTAGGAGCGGGACTAGCCAAAAACATTCAGTACTTC. It specifies CASSVGAGLAKNIQYF.

V gene TRBV27 combines with J gene TRBJ1-2; D is possibly TRBD1 (6 bases). Germline V CDR1 and CDR2: MNHEY, SMNVEV (reference sequence). The CDR3 covers 14 residues. V was shortened by 3 bases and J by 4 bases, with 12 bases between the two germline ends. CDR3 coding DNA: TGTGCCAGCAGTTTGGCGGCAGGGGTCTATGGCTACACCTTC. Its translation is CASSLAAGVYGYTF.

This clone was counted a few times. The chain employs TRBV28 and TRBJ1-2; D is unclear. The CDR3 extends over 13 amino acids. In germline, CDR1 is MDHEN, CDR2 SYDVKM. V gave up 6 bases and J gave up 5 bases, with 13 bases separating them. This CDR3 is CASSLKRAYGYTF. The CDR3 DNA is TGTGCCAGCAGCTTAAAGAGGGCATATGGCTACACCTTC.